Following are 8 T cell receptor beta chains from one sample sequenced in a study of OX40 agonist ivuxolimab in advanced cancers. Assay: immunoSEQ multiplex PCR; the TCRdb copy retains only in-frame clones and omits some. The profile shows under 95,000 clones, 86% of them singletons. Sequences were derived from CD4+ or CD8+ T cells sorted from blood, sampled in a trial of the OX40 agonist ivuxolimab. These TCRs come from an adult with an advanced solid tumor such as melanoma, head and neck, liver or kidney cancer.

This chain joins TRBV5-6 and TRBJ2-1; D is unresolved. The germline V and J ends were trimmed by 3 bases and 6 bases, with 13 bases remaining between them. The CDR3 totals 14 residues. From germline, CDR1 is SGHDT and CDR2 YYEEEE. The CDR3 bases are TGTGCCAGCAGCTACGGGCTCACCCCCAATGAGCAGTTCTTC. Its translation is CASSYGLTPNEQFF.

J is TRBJ2-3 and V is TRBV4-2; 10 bases are shared with TRBD2. The CDR3 length is 17 residues. The ends lost 6 bases at V and 4 bases at J; junction bases unmatched: 13. Germline CDR1 is LGHNA and CDR2 is YNFKEQ. CDR3 amino acids: CASSLTQAGGAADTQYF. The CDR3 DNA reads TGTGCCAGCAGTCTGACCCAAGCGGGAGGGGCCGCAGATACGCAGTATTTT.

V gene TRBV27 combines with J gene TRBJ2-1, with D tentatively TRBD1 (7 bases). The CDR3 has 17 amino acids. Germline V CDR1 and CDR2: MNHEY, SMNVEV (reference sequence). V lost 4 bases and J 0 bases, leaving 16 bases between the germline ends. CDR3 residues: CASSSSGGGGSYNEQFF. In DNA, the CDR3 is TGTGCCAGCAGTTCTTCAGGGGGAGGAGGCTCCTACAATGAGCAGTTCTTC.

The chain uses TRBV21-1 and TRBJ2-1; TRBD2, the table's D call, lacks a check against the DNA. TRBV21-1 is marked as a pseudogene. This CDR3 comprises 14 residues. CDR3 bases: TGTGCCAGCACCGTGGGCGCGGGAGTAAGTGAGCAGTTCTTC. Translating gives CASTVGAGVSEQFF.

Comment on this clone: At one end, the junction sequence differs from germline, possibly due to a read error. The genes are TRBV7-9 and TRBJ1-4; D is unresolved. Germline V gene data show CDR1 as SEHNR and CDR2 as FQNEAQ (reference sequence). The CDR3 is 13 residues long. As DNA, the CDR3 is TGTGCCAGCAGCCTAGCTCGGGATGAAAAACTGTTTTTT. This codes for CASSLARDEKLFF.

The gene calls are TRBV19 and TRBJ2-3; no definite D call. From germline, CDR1 is LNHDA and CDR2 SQIVND (reference sequence). The CDR3 totals 14 residues. Trimming cost V 6 bases and J 0 bases, with 10 bases left between them. CDR3 protein: CASRTEFSTDTQYF. In DNA, the CDR3 is TGTGCCAGTAGGACGGAATTCAGCACAGATACGCAGTATTTT.

V and J are TRBV2 and TRBJ2-4, with 10 bases identical to TRBD2. V gave up 4 bases and J gave up 2 bases; unmatched junction bases: 5. The germline gives CDR1 SNHLY, CDR2 FYNNEI. The CDR3 totals 16 residues. The DNA of the CDR3 is TGTGCCAGCAGTGTCTCTAGCGGGGGAACCAAAAACATTCAGTACTTC. Translation: CASSVSSGGTKNIQYF.

This chain joins TRBV7-9 and TRBJ1-2; D remains ambiguous. The CDR3 length is 13 residues. Germline assignment: CDR1 SEHNR and CDR2 FQNEAQ (reference sequence). The V and J ends lost 1 base and 8 bases respectively, with 11 bases between them. CDR3 sequence (DNA): TGTGCCAGCAGCTTAGGCAGGACCCCAGGCTACACCTTC. It codes for CASSLGRTPGYTF.